The next 10 T cell receptor beta chains were all read from a single sample in a study of blood T cell repertoires in COVID-19. Assay used: immunoSEQ multiplex PCR; TCRdb lists only in-frame clones, some missing. Altogether around 20,000 clones are present, roughly 85% being singletons, with the ten largest covering 55% to 65%. The sample was peripheral blood. The receptors were gathered from a man older than 75 with acute or convalescent COVID-19.

J is TRBJ2-2 and V is TRBV6-2 or TRBV6-3; 11 bases agree with TRBD2. Germline assignment: CDR1 MNHEY and CDR2 SVGEGT. This CDR3 spans 15 amino acids. The ends lost 4 bases at V and 10 bases at J; junction bases unmatched: 8. The DNA for the CDR3 is TGTGCCAGCAGTTGGGTAGCGGGGGGGCCGGCGGAGCTGTTTTTT. Translating gives CASSWVAGGPAELFF.

CDR3 in DNA: TGTGCCAGCAGCCAGTACCTTAGCGGGGTAGTGTCAGATACGCAGTATTTT. Protein sequence: CASSQYLSGVVSDTQYF. J is TRBJ2-3 and V is TRBV3-1 (or the pseudogene TRBV3-2); 8 bases agree with TRBD2. CDR1 and CDR2 from the germline V gene are LGHDT and YNNKEL (reference sequence). J was trimmed by 4 bases and V by 3 bases; bases with no gene match: 12. This CDR3 spans 17 amino acids.

This clone was seen a single time. The rearrangement joins TRBV10-3 to TRBJ1-2, with D hard to call. This CDR3 comprises 14 residues. Germline V gene data show CDR1 as ENHRY and CDR2 as SYGVKD. V lost 1 base and J 7 bases, leaving 13 bases between the germline ends. The CDR3 sequence is CAISEYEVLGGYTF. In nucleotides, the CDR3 is TGTGCCATCAGTGAGTACGAGGTCCTCGGTGGCTACACCTTC.

The chain couples TRBV19 to TRBJ1-5; 9 positions match TRBD1. The V segment lost 3 bases and the J segment 5 bases; nucleotides outside the gene matches: 8. CDR3 length: 16 amino acids. Looked up from germline, CDR1 is LNHDA and CDR2 is SQIVND (reference sequence). CDR3 protein: CASSIGGTGGDQPQHF. The CDR3 coding sequence is TGTGCCAGTAGTATCGGGGGAACAGGGGGCGATCAGCCCCAGCATTTT.

The gene calls are TRBV19 and TRBJ2-5; D remains ambiguous. CDR3 length equals 16 residues. CDR1 and CDR2 from the germline V gene are LNHDA and SQIVND (reference sequence). Trimming left V 5 bases short and J 1 base short, with 17 bases between. The CDR3 DNA follows: TGTGCCAGTAGTTCCCCTTGGAGAGGCGGCCAAGAGACCCAGTACTTC. Translation gives CASSSPWRGGQETQYF.

The rearrangement links TRBV6-1 to TRBJ2-5, with 8 bases lining up with TRBD2. Losses at the gene ends were 4 bases for V and 2 bases for J; bases not matched to a gene: 21. CDR1 is MNHNS, CDR2 SASEGT, per germline. The CDR3 has 20 amino acids. The CDR3 nucleotides read TGTGCCAGCAGTGGCTCGTACGGGGTGGCAACGGGGGGGCGACAAGAGACCCAGTACTTC. Amino acids: CASSGSYGVATGGRQETQYF.

This chain links TRBV6-5 with TRBJ1-1, with D perhaps TRBD1 (6 bases). The CDR3 has 15 amino acids. V was clipped by 0 bases and J by 5 bases, with 13 bases between them. Germline lookup yields CDR1 MNHEY and CDR2 SVGAGI. CDR3 sequence: CASSYSGGRGTEAFF. CDR3 bases: TGTGCCAGCAGTTACTCAGGGGGTAGGGGGACTGAAGCTTTCTTT.

The rearrangement uses TRBV30 and TRBJ1-2; TRBD1 agrees at 7 bases. V shed 5 bases and J 6 bases; nucleotides not matched to a gene: 9. Germline loops: CDR1 GTSNPN, CDR2 SVGIG (reference sequence). This CDR3 region has 13 residues. The CDR3 DNA is TGTGCCTGGTCGACAGGGCCGAGGAATGGCTACACCTTC. Translation: CAWSTGPRNGYTF.

V usage is TRBV18 and J usage is TRBJ1-2; no clear D gene. With 5 bases removed from V and 4 bases from J, the gap between germline ends came to 11 bases. Looked up from germline, CDR1 is KGHSH and CDR2 is LQKENI. This CDR3 region has 13 residues. CDR3 nucleotide sequence: TGTGCCAGCTCAACGGACGCGGGCTATGGCTACACCTTC. Its translation is CASSTDAGYGYTF.

V and J are TRBV7-9 and TRBJ1-2; 8 bases agree with TRBD1. CDR3 length: 14 residues. Germline V gene data show CDR1 as SEHNR and CDR2 as FQNEAQ (reference sequence). V lost 6 bases, J lost 4 bases, and 7 bases stayed unmatched. The chain's CDR3 is CASRRQGSSYGYTF. The CDR3 DNA sequence: TGTGCCAGCAGGCGACAGGGGAGCAGCTATGGCTACACCTTC.